This T cell receptor beta chain was observed in a study of cytomegalovirus exposure and HLA in healthy donors. Germline V gene lookup returns CDR1 MNHNY and CDR2 SVGAGI (reference sequence). V dropped 5 bases and J dropped 0 bases, with 17 bases sitting between them. The CDR3 spans 16 residues. Study-wide results and caveats: Researchers reportedly found TCR beta sequences accurately predicted most subjects' HLA-A and HLA-B alleles. V- and J-gene trimming of TCR beta was linked (in a later analysis) to a missense DCLRE1C variant.

Details on this clone: The antigen is not known.

Primers for the PCR totalled 60 Vbeta and 13 Jbeta. Assay used: immunoSEQ multiplex PCR; TCRdb lists only in-frame clones, some missing. The repertoire has 95,000 to 150,000 clones, around 70% of them found once; the top ten carry more than 3.5%. Sequenced input: PBMCs. This TCR derives from a man aged 35 to 55 in good health and CMV-seropositive. The chain employs TRBV6-6 and TRBJ2-7; the D gene is possibly TRBD1 (6 bases). The CDR3 DNA follows: TGTGCCAGCAGTGTGGGACATGGGGGTGACTCCTACGAGCAGTACTTC. Protein product: CASSVGHGGDSYEQYF.